This TCR beta chain derives from a study of response to subunit inactivated influenza vaccine (dated by TCRdb to between 2017 and 2018). About the study as a whole: Deep quantitative T cell receptor repertoire profiling was used in the study to track responses to a trivalent subunit inactivated influenza vaccine.

Libraries were built with RT-PCR. Sequencing was performed on an Illumina HiSeq 2500. The public reads were quality trimmed at Q25 with fastp and then assembled into clones with MiXCR by TCRdb, keeping productive beta chains. Rows merge per CDR3 protein into single entries with the most common DNA and genes. Across this sample there are roughly 620,000 distinct CDR3 sequences, with 11% seen only once. Together, the top ten hold more than 9.5% of the sample. Summary of the overall study and its limitations: According to the authors, only a limited number of new T cells may be recruited by each seasonal influenza vaccination.

Cut back by 3 bases and 4 bases, the V and J ends lie 11 bases apart. From its cysteine to its phenylalanine, the CDR3 spans 14 amino acids. This entry keeps only the CDR3 DNA: 42 bases, framed from base 1. CDR1 and CDR2, per the germline V gene, are SGHRS and YFSETQ. In its sample, this clonotype was seen many times. No antigen is known for it. No qualities accompany the bases; no much larger clone lies one base away. The data also belong to a second study, concerning T cells expressing NK-cell markers. As the second study states: The TCR beta cDNA libraries were made using 5'RACE template switching, a step that added both a universal primer site and unique molecular identifiers. TCR beta-chain repertoires were profiled in sorted CD3+CD56+NKG2C+, CD3+CD56+NKG2C- and CD3+CD56-NKG2C+ T-cell subsets from several donors. Among the eight sequenced donors, seven were HCMV-seropositive and one was HCMV-seronegative. To restrict sorting to alphabetaTCR-expressing T cells, an anti-gammadeltaTCR antibody was added in several experiments. In six donors, the dominant CD3+CD56+NKG2C+ clonotypes were found to rank among the top 10 CD8+ clonotypes and to make up roughly 1.0-7.0% of CD8+ T cells. Those dominant clonotypes were again the most abundant among CD3+CD56-NKG2C+ cells in several donors, at roughly 28.3-65%. Whether the expanded NKG2C-expressing T cell clones were specific for HCMV antigens remained unclear. The eight sequenced donors were randomly selected healthy volunteers, three men and five women. HCMV serostatus was determined by detecting HCMV-specific IgG in serum with a commercial ELISA kit. Ficoll density gradient centrifugation was used to isolate peripheral blood mononuclear cells from blood. Bulk peripheral blood T-cell repertoires were additionally sequenced from unsorted PBMC for 5 or 6 donors. cDNA synthesis was primed from the TCR beta constant segment and was followed by two successive PCR amplification steps. Libraries were sequenced as 2 x 150 bp reads on Illumina HiSeq 2000/2500, MiSeq or NextSeq. MIGEC was used to demultiplex reads and group reads by UMI, and MiTCR was used to assemble and quantify clonotypes. Only TCR cDNA sequences supported by at least two reads were kept to exclude erroneous sequences. The tcR package was used for downstream repertoire analysis, and clonotypes were matched across fractions by CDR3 nucleotide sequence plus V segment. VDJmatch was used to annotate antigen specificity against VDJdb, with one amino acid substitution allowed in CDR3.

The chain is assembled from TRBV5-1 and TRBJ2-1, with the D call perhaps TRBD1 or TRBD2, as 5 bases match in each case. Material: PBMCs from blood, obtained on the day of vaccination. The sequence was collected from a man over 45 who received an inactivated influenza vaccine. Donor details come from another sample of the same person, matched by shared clones. This receptor carries the CDR3 CASSYSGAYNEQFF. The nucleotides are TGCGCCAGCAGCTATTCCGGGGCGTACAATGAGCAGTTCTTC.